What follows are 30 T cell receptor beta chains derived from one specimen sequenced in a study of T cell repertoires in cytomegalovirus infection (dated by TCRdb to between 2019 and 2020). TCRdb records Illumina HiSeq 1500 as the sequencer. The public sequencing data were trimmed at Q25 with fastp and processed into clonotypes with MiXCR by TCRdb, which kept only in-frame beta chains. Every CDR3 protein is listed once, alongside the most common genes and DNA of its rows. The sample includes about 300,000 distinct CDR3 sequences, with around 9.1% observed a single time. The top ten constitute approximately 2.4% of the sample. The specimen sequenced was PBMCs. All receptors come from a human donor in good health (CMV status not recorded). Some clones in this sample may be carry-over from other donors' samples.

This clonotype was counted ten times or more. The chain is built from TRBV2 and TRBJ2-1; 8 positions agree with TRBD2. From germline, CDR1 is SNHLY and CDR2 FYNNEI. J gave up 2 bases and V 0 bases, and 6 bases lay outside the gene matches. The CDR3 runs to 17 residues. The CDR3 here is CASSEAPAGVTYNEQFF. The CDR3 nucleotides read TGTGCCAGCAGTGAAGCGCCAGCGGGGGTAACCTACAATGAGCAGTTCTTC.

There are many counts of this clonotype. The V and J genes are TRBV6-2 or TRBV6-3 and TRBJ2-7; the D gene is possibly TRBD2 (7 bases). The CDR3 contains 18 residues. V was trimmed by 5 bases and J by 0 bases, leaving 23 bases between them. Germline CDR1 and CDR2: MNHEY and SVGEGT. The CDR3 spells CASSDWEGGGLSSYEQYV. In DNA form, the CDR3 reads TGTGCCAGCAGTGATTGGGAAGGCGGGGGCCTGAGCTCCTACGAGCAGTACGTC.

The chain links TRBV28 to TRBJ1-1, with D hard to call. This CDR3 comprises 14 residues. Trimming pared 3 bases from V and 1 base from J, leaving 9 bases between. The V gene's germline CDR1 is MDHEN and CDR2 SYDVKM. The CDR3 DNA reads TGTGCCAGCAGTTTTGGTGCAAAGAACACTGAAGCTTTCTTT. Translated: CASSFGAKNTEAFF.

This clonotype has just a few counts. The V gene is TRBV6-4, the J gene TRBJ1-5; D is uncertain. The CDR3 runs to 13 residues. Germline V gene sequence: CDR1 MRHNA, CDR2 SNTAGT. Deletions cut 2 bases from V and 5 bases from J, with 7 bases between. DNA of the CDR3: TGTGCCAGCAGTGACGGTCCGTATCAGCCCCAGCATTTT. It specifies CASSDGPYQPQHF.

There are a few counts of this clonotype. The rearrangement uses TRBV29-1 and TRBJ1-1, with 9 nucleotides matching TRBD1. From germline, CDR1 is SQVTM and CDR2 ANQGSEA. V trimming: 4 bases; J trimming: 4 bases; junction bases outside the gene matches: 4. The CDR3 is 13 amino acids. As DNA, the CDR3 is TGCAGCGTTGGCGAGACAGGGGGCACTGAAGCTTTCTTT. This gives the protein CSVGETGGTEAFF.

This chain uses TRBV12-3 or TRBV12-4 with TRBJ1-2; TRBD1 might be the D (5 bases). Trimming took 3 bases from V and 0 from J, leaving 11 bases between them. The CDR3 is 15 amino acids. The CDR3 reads CASSFDTGANYGYTF. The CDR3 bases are TGTGCCAGCAGTTTTGACACAGGAGCTAACTATGGCTACACCTTC.

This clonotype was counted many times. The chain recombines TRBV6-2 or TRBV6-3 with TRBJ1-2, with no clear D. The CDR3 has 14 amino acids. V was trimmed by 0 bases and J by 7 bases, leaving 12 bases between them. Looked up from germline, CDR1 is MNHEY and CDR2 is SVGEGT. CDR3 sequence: CASSYSDGSGGYTF. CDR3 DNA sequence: TGTGCCAGCAGTTACTCGGACGGATCGGGTGGCTACACCTTC.

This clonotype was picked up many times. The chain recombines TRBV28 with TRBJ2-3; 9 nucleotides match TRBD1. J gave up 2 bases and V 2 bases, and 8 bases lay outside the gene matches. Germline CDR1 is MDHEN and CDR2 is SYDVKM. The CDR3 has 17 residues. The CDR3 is CASSLRHRDRVTDTQYF. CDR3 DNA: TGTGCCAGCAGTTTACGGCACCGGGACAGGGTCACAGATACGCAGTATTTT.

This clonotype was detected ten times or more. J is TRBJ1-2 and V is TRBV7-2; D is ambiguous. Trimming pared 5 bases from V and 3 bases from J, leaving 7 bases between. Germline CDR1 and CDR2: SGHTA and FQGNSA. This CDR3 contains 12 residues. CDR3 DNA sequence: TGTGCCAGCAGCCCAAGGGACTATGGCTACACCTTC. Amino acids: CASSPRDYGYTF.

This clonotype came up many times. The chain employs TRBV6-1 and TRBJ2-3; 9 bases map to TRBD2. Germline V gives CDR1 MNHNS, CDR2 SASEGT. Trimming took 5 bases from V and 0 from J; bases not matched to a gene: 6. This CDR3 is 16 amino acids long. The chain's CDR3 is CASSFLAGASTDTQYF. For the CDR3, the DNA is TGTGCCAGCAGTTTTTTAGCGGGGGCTAGCACAGATACGCAGTATTTT.

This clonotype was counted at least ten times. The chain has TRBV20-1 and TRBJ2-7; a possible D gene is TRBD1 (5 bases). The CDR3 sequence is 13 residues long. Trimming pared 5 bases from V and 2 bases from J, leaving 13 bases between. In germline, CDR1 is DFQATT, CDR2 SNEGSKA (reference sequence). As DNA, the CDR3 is TGCAGTGCTCCTGACAGTGCCACCTACGAGCAGTACTTC. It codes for CSAPDSATYEQYF.

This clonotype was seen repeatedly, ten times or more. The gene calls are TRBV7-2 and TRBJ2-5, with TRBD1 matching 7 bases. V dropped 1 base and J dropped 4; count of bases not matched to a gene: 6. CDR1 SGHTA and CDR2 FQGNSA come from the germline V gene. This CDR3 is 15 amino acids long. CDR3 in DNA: TGTGCCAGCAGCTTAGACAGGGGAGTTTCAGAGACCCAGTACTTC. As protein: CASSLDRGVSETQYF.

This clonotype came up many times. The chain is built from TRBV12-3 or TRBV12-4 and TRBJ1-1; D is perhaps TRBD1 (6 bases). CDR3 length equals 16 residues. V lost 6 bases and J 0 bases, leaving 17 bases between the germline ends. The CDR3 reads CASSSARRQVNTEAFF. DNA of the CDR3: TGTGCCAGCAGCTCGGCTAGGCGACAGGTGAACACTGAAGCTTTCTTT.

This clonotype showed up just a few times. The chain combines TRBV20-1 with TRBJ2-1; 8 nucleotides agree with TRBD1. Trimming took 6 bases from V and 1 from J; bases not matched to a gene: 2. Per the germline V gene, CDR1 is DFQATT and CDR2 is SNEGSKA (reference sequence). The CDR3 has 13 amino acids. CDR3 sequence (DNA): TGCAGTGCCCAGGGGGCGTCCTACAATGAGCAGTTCTTC. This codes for CSAQGASYNEQFF.

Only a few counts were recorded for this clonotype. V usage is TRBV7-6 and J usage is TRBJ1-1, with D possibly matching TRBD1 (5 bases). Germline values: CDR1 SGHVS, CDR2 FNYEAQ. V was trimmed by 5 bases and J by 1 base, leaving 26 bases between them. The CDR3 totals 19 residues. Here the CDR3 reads CASSGGLTPRALKNTEAFF. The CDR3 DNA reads TGTGCCAGCAGCGGGGGACTGACACCAAGGGCTTTGAAGAACACTGAAGCTTTCTTT.

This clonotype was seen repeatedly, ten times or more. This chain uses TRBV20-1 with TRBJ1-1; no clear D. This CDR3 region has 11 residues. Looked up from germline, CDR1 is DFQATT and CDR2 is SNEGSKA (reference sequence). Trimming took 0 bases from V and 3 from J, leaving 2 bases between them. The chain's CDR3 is CSARDYTEAFF. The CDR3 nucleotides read TGCAGTGCTAGAGATTACACTGAAGCTTTCTTT.

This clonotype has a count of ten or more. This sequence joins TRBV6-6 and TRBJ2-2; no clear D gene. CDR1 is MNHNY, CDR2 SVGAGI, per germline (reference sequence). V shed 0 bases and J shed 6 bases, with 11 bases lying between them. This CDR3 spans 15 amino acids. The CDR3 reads CASSYSKLVPGELFF. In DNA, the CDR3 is TGTGCCAGCAGTTACTCGAAATTGGTCCCCGGGGAGCTGTTTTTT.

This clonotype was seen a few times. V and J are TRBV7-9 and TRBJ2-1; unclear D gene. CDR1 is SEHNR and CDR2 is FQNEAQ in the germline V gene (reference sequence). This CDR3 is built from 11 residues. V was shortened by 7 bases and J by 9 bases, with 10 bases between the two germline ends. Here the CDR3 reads CASTWDREQFF. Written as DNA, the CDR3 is TGTGCCAGCACCTGGGATCGTGAGCAGTTCTTC.

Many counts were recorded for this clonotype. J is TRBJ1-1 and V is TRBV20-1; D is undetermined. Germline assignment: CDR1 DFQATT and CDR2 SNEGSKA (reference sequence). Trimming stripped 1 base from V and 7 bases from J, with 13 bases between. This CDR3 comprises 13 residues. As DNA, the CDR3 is TGCAGTGCTAGAGGTCTCCCGAATGATGAAGCTTTCTTT. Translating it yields CSARGLPNDEAFF.

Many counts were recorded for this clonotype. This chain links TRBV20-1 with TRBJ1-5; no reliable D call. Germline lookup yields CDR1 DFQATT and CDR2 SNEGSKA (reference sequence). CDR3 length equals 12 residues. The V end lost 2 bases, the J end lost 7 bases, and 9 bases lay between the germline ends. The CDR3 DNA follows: TGCAGTGCTAGATCCGGGGAACAGCCCCAGCATTTT. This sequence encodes CSARSGEQPQHF.

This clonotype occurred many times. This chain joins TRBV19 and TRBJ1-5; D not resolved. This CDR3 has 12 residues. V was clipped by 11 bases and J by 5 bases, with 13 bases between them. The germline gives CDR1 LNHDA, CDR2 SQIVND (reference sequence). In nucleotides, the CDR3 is TGTGCCGGAAGTAATGGAGATCAGCCCCAGCATTTT. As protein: CAGSNGDQPQHF.

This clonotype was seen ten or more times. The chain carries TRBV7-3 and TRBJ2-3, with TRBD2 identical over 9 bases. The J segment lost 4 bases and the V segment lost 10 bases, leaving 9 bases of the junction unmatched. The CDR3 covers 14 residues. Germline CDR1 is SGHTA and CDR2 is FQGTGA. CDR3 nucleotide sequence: TGTGCCACCGCTGGAGCGGGGGGAGCAGATACGCAGTATTTT. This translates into CATAGAGGADTQYF.

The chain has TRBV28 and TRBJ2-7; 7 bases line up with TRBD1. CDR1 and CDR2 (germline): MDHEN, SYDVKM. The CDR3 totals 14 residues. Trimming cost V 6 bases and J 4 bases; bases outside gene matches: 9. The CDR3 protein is CASSGLQGRYEQYV. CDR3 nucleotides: TGTGCCAGCAGCGGTTTACAGGGGCGGTACGAGCAGTACGTC.

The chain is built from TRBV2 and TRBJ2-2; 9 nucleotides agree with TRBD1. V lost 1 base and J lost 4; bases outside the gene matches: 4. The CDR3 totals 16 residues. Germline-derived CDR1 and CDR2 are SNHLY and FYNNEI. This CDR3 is CASSEEEGQGTGELFF. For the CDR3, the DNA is TGTGCCAGCAGTGAAGAGGAGGGACAGGGCACCGGGGAGCTGTTTTTT.

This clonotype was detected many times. The CDR3 bases are TGTGCCAGCACCACTCCCCGGGGGCCAGAGACCCAGTACTTC. Translation gives CASTTPRGPETQYF. The rearrangement links TRBV28 to TRBJ2-5, with D tentatively TRBD1 or TRBD2 (6 bases each). With 7 bases removed from V and 4 bases from J, the gap between germline ends came to 16 bases. This CDR3 has 14 amino acids. Germline V CDR1 and CDR2: MDHEN, SYDVKM.

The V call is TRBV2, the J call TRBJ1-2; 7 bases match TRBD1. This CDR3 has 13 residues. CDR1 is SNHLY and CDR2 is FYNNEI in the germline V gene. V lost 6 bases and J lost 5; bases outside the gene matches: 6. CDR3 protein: CASRAGTEYGYTF. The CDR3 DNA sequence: TGTGCCAGCAGAGCCGGGACAGAATATGGCTACACCTTC.

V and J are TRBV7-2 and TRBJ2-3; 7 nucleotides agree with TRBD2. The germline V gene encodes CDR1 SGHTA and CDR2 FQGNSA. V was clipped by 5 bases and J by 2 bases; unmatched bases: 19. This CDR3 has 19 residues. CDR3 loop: CASSPPQRLAEGITDTQYF. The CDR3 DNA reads TGTGCCAGCAGCCCACCCCAACGGCTAGCGGAGGGCATCACAGATACGCAGTATTTT. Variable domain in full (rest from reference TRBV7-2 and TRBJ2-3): GAGVSQSPSNKVTEKGKDVELRCDPISGHTALYWYRQSLGQGLEFLIYFQGNSAPDKSGLPSDRFSAERTGGSVSTLTIQRTQQEDSAVYLCASSPPQRLAEGITDTQYFGPGTRLTVL.

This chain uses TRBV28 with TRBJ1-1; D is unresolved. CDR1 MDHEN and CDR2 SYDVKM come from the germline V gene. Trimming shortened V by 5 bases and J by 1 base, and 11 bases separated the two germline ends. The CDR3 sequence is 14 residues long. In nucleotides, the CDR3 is TGTGCCAGCAGTGCCCCGTTGGGGAACACTGAAGCTTTCTTT. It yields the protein CASSAPLGNTEAFF.

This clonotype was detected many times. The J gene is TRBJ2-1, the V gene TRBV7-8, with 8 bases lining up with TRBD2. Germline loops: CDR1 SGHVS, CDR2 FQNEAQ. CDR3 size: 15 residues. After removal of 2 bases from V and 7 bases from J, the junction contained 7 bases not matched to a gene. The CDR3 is CASSLIGGAGNEQFF. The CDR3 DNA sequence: TGTGCCAGCAGCTTAATCGGGGGGGCTGGGAATGAGCAGTTCTTC.

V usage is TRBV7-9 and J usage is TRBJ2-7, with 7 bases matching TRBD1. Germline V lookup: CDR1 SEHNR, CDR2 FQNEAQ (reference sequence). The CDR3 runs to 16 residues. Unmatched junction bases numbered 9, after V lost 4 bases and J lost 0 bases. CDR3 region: CASSSKPGTVSYEQYV. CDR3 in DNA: TGTGCCAGCAGCTCAAAGCCTGGGACAGTCTCCTACGAGCAGTACGTC.